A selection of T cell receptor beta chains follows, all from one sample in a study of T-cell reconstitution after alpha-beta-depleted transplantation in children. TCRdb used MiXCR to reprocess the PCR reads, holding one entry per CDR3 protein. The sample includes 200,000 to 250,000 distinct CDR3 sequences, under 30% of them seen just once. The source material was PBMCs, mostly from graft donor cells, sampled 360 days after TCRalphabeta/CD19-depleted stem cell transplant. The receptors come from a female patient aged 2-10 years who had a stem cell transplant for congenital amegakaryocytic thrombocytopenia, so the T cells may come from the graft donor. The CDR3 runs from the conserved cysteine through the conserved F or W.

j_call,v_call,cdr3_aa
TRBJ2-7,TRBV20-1,CSASLHRPYEQYF
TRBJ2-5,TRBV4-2,CASSHYLAGGETQYF
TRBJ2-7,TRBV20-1,CSASEKPGTAYEQYF
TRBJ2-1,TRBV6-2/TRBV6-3,CASSLYRGYSYNEQFF
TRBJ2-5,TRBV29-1,CSVVGGTQETQYF
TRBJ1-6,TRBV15,CATSTYGPVKNSPLHF
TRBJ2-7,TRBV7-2,CASSFSTGMSHEQYF
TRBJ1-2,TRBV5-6,CASSLVSNYGYTF
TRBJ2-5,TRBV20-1,CSARVPPGVETQYF
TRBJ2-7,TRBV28,CASSLGGGRGYF
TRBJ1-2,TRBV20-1,CSAREPRGGYTF
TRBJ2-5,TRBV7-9,CASSPRGTSIETQYF
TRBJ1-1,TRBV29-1,CSVSTGGSTEAFF
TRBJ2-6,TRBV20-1,CSARTGSGANVLTF
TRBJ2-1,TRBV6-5,CASSYLAGDYPIHEQFF
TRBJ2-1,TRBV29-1,CSVVPQITGSSYNEQFF
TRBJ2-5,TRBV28,CASSLAGATRTQYF
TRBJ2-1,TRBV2,CASSERMDEQFF
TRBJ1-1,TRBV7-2,CASSLGQANTEAFF
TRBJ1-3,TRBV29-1,CSVEFGNTIYF
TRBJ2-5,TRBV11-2,CASSVGRRGETQYF
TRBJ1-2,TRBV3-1,CASSHRSKSDGYTF
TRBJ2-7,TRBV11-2,CASSYGQIRSYEQYF
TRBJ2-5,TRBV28,CASTHGGSPGGKTQYF
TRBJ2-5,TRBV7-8,CASSLRQGGMETQYF
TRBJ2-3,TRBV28,CASSFREGLTDTQYF
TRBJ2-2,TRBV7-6,CASSLMRDTGELFF
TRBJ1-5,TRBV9,CASNEGHVDQPQHF
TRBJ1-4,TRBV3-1,CASSPQGILANEKLFF
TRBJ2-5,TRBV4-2,CASSQERAGGVGETQYF
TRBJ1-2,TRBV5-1,CASSLGAVNYGYTF
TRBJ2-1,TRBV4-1,CASSGPGTGGGEQFF
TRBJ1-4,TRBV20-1,CSARTGGREKLFF